The following is a T cell receptor (beta chain) sequence with its context. The source of the sample is a study of Ad26.COV2.S vaccination and SARS-CoV-2 variants. Study-wide background: Among those in the COV1001 Ad26.COV2.S trial arm was the donor.

As to treatment: approximately 18 received Ad26.COV2.S at low or high dose, single or two shots; 5 received placebo; per-sample allocation not given. The samples were gathered on day 63 after the first injection of vaccine or placebo. The CDR3 consists of 12 residues. V lost 4 bases to trimming and J lost 12 bases; unmatched junction nucleotides: 5. Germline V gene sequence: CDR1 ENHRY, CDR2 SYGVKD. The protocol was immunoSEQ multiplex PCR, while the TCRdb copy is restricted to in-frame clones and leaves out a portion. The sample includes about 460,000 clones, approximately 90% of them seen just once.

The rearrangement joins TRBV10-3 to TRBJ2-1; 8 bases are a match to TRBD2. Source: peripheral blood, taken in a trial of Ad26.COV2.S vaccine versus placebo. The origin of this receptor is a person between 18 and 60 years old who received the Ad26.COV2.S COVID-19 vaccine or a placebo. The CDR3 protein is CAISVSGGVQFF. DNA for the CDR3: TGTGCCATCAGTGTGTCGGGAGGGGTGCAGTTCTTC.